This T cell receptor beta chain was obtained from a study of T-cell memory formation after mild COVID-19. The table lists this clonotype with a few counts. This CDR3 is 18 amino acids long. Between the trimmed V and J ends, which lost 4 bases and 0 bases, there was a span of 22 bases. Germline assignment: CDR1 SGHNT and CDR2 YYREEE (reference sequence). TCRdb redid the calling of the 5' RACE reads with MiXCR, one entry per CDR3 protein. The top ten clones hold around 13% of a sample with 470,000 or so distinct CDR3 sequences, about 23% of them seen once. The chain combines TRBV5-4 with TRBJ2-5; D may be TRBD2 (6 bases). The sample was PBMCs or a T cell subset sorted from them (not recorded which). The sequence came from an adult woman who had mild COVID-19 (a few samples of this study predate the infection). Cell type and time point are not known. The CDR3 DNA reads as TGTGCCAGCAGCCCCGCCGGGAGCCGCCTCGAGGACCAAGAGACCCAGTACTTC. Encoded protein: CASSPAGSRLEDQETQYF.